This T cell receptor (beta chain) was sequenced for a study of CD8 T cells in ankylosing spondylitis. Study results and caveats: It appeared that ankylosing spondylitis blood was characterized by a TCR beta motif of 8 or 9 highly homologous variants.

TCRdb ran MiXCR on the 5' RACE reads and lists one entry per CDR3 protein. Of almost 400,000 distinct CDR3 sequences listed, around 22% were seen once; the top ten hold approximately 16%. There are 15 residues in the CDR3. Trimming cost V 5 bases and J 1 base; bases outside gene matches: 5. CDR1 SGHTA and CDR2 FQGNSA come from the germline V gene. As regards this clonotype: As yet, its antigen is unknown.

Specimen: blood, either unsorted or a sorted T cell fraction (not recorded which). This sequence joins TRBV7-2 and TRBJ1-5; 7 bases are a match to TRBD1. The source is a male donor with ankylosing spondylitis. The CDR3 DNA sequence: TGTGCCAGCAGCCTACAGGGGCCGAGCAATCAGCCCCAGCATTTT. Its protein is CASSLQGPSNQPQHF.